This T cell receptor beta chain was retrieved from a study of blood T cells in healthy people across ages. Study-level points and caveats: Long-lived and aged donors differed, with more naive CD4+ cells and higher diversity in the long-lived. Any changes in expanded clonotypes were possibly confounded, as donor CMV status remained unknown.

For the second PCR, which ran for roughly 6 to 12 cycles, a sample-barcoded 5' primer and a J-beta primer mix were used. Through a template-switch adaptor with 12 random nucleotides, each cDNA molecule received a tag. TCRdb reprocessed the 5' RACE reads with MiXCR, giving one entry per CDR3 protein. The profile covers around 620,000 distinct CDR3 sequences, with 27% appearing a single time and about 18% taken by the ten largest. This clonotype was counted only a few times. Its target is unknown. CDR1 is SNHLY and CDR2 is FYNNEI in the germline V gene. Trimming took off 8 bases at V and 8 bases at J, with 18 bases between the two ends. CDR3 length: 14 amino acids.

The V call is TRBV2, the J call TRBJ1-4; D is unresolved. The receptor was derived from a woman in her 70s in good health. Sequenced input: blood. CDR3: CASRAGQVIEKLFF. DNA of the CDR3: TGTGCCAGCCGGGCCGGGCAGGTCATAGAAAAACTGTTTTTT.